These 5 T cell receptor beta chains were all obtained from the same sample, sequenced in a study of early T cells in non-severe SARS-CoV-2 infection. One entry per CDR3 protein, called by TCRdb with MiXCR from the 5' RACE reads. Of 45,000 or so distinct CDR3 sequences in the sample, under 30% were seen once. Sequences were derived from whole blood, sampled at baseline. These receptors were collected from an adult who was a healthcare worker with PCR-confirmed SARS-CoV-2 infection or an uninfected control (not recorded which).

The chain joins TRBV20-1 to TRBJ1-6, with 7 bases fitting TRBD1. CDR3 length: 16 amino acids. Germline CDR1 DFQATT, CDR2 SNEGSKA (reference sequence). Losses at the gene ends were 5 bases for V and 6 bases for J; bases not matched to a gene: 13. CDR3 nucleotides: TGCAGTGCTGAAGGACTTTTAAGGGGGCGTAATTCACCCCTCCACTTT. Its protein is CSAEGLLRGRNSPLHF.

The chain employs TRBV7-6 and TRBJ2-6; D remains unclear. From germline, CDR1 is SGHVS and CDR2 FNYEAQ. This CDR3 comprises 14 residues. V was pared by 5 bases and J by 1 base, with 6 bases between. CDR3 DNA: TGTGCCAGCAGCCCAGCTTCTGGGGCCAACGTCCTGACTTTC. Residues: CASSPASGANVLTF.

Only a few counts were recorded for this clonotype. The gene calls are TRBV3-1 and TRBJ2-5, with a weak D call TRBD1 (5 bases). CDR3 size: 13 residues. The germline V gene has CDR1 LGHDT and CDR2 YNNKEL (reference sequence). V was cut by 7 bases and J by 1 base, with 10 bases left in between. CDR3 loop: CASIRQGQETQYF. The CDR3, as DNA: TGTGCCAGCATTCGGCAGGGCCAAGAGACCCAGTACTTC.

Here the CDR3 DNA reads TGTGCCAGCAGTGAAGTCGGACAGGGTAACTATGGCTACACCTTC. Protein: CASSEVGQGNYGYTF. The rearrangement joins TRBV6-1 to TRBJ1-2, with 8 bases fitting TRBD1. The length of the CDR3 is 15 residues. Trimming at V came to 1 base and at J to 1 base, leaving 2 bases not matched to a gene. Germline CDR1 reads MNHNS; CDR2 reads SASEGT.

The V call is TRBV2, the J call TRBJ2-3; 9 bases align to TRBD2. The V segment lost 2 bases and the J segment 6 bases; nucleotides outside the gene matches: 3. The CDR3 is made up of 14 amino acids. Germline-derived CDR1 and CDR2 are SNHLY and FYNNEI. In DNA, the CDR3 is TGTGCCAGCAGTGAACTAGCGGGGCTGGATACGCAGTATTTT. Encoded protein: CASSELAGLDTQYF.